This TCR beta chain was sequenced for a study of T cell changes during pregnancy in multiple sclerosis. The assay was immunoSEQ multiplex PCR, and TCRdb's table has in-frame clones only and misses some. Among tens of thousands of clones listed, around 90% were seen once. The germline CDR1 and CDR2 sequences are MNHNS and SASEGT. The CDR3 is made up of 15 amino acids. V dropped 3 bases and J dropped 3 bases, with 12 bases sitting between them. The TCR originated in a female donor with multiple sclerosis, enrolled in a pregnancy study. The sequencing used CD8+ T cells from peripheral blood mononuclear cells, collected in the first trimester of pregnancy. The chain couples TRBV6-1 to TRBJ1-5; D is ambiguous. CDR3 residues: CASSDMWGDNQPQHF. Written as DNA, the CDR3 is TGTGCCAGCAGTGATATGTGGGGAGACAATCAGCCCCAGCATTTT.